This paragraph covers one T cell receptor (beta chain) sequence. Its antigen is as yet unknown. Germline V gives CDR1 KGHSH, CDR2 LQKENI. V shed 3 bases and J 2 bases; nucleotides not matched to a gene: 2. The CDR3 runs 17 residues. The entirety of the isolated RNA underwent reverse transcription, so expressed TCRB transcripts were sequenced. TCRdb's table, derived via immunoSEQ multiplex PCR, lists solely in-frame clones and lacks some. The top ten clones hold over 0.8% of a sample with 250,000 to 300,000 clones, approximately 8% of them seen once. The data belong to a study of beta chain features in type 1 diabetes. Whole-study findings and limits: Naive, central memory and Treg TCRB repertoires appeared more alike in patients than in healthy donors.

Sort purity for all populations was recorded as exceeding 98%. The genes are TRBV18 and TRBJ2-6; 12 positions agree with TRBD1. The clonotype was recovered from a woman under 30 in good health. The sequenced material came from central memory CD4+ T cells from blood. CDR3 in DNA: TGTGCCAGCTCACCCGGGACAGGGGGCACTGGGGCCAACGTCCTGACTTTC. This translates into CASSPGTGGTGANVLTF.